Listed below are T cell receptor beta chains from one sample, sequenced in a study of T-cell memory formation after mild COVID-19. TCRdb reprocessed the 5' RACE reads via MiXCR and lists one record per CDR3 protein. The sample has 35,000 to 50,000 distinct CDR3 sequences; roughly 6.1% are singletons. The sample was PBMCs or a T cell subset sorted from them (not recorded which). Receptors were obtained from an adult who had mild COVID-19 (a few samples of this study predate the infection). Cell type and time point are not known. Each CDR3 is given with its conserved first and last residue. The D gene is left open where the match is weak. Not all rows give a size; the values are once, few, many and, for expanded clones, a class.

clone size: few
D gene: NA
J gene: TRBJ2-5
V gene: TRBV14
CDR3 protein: CASSQEAQRETQYF
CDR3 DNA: TGTGCCAGCAGCCAAGAGGCCCAAAGGGAGACCCAGTACTTC

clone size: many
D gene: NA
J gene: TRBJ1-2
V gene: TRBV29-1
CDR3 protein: CSVGDGYTF
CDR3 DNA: TGCAGCGTTGGGGATGGCTACACCTTC

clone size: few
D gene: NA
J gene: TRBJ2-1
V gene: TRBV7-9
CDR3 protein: CASSSLAYNEQFF
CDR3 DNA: TGTGCCAGCAGCAGTCTTGCCTACAATGAGCAGTTCTTC

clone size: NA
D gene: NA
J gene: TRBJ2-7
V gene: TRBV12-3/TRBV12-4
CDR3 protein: CASRDGNYEQYF
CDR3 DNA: TGTGCCAGCCGGGACGGCAACTACGAGCAGTACTTC

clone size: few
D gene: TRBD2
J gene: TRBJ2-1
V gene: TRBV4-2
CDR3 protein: CASSQEVGRTSSYNEQFF
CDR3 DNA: TGTGCCAGCAGCCAAGAAGTGGGGCGGACTAGCTCCTACAATGAGCAGTTCTTC

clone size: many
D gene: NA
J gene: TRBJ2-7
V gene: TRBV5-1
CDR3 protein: CASSLKDEQYF
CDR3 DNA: TGCGCCAGCAGCTTGAAGGACGAGCAGTACTTC

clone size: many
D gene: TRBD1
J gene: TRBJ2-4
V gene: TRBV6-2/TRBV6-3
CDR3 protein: CAIADRFGIAKNIQYF
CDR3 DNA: TGTGCCATTGCGGACAGGTTCGGAATAGCCAAAAACATTCAGTACTTC

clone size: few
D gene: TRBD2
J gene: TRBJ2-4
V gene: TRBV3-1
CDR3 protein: CASSQGWTSGGSIAKNIQYF
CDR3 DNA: TGTGCCAGCAGCCAAGGGTGGACTAGCGGGGGGTCTATAGCCAAAAACATTCAGTACTTC

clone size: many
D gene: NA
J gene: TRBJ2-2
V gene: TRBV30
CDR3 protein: CAWSVTGNTGELFF
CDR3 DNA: TGTGCCTGGAGTGTCACAGGGAACACCGGGGAGCTGTTTTTT

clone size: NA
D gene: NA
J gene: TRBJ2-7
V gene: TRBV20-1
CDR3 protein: CSAPTYEQYF
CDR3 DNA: TGCAGTGCCCCCACTTACGAGCAGTACTTC

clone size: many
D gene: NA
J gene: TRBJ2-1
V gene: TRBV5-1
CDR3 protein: CASRSRNDNEQFF
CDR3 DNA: TGCGCCAGCAGATCCAGGAATGACAATGAGCAGTTCTTC

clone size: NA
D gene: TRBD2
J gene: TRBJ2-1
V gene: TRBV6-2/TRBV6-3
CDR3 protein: CASSDPGGASYNEQFF
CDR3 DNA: TGTGCCAGCAGTGATCCGGGAGGCGCCTCCTACAATGAGCAGTTCTTC

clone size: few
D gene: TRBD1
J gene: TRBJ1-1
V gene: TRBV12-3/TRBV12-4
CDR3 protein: CASSHGTGGIVTEAFF
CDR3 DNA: TGTGCCAGCAGCCACGGGACAGGGGGCATCGTCACTGAAGCTTTCTTT

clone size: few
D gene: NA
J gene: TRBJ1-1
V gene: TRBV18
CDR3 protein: CASSPRLSRNTEAFF
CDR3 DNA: TGTGCCAGCTCACCACGTCTCAGCCGAAACACTGAAGCTTTCTTT

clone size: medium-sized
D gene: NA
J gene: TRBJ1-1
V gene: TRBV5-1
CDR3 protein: CASNVGQFTGNTEAFF
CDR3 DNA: TGCGCCAGTAACGTCGGACAGTTCACGGGGAACACTGAAGCTTTCTTT

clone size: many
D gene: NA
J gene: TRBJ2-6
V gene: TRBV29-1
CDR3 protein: CSVGAGTGANVLTF
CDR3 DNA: TGCAGCGTTGGGGCAGGTACTGGGGCCAACGTCCTGACTTTC

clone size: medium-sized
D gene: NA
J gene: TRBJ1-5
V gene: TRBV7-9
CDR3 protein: CASSSRGQPQHF
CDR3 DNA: TGTGCCAGCAGCTCACGGGGGCAGCCCCAGCATTTT

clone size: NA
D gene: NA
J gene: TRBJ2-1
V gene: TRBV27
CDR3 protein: CASSQGSRVNEQFF
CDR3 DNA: TGTGCCAGCAGTCAGGGGAGTAGAGTCAATGAGCAGTTCTTC

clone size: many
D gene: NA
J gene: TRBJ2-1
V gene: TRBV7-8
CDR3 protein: CASSASWGDSAEQFF
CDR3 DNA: TGTGCCAGCAGCGCCTCCTGGGGGGACTCAGCCGAGCAGTTCTTC

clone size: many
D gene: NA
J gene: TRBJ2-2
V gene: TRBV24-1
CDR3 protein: CATSDPRDHIAGELFF
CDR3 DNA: TGTGCCACCAGTGATCCCCGGGACCACATCGCCGGGGAGCTGTTTTTT

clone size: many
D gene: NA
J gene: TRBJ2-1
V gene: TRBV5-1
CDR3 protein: CASSLVDPVGDEQFF
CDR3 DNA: TGCGCCAGCAGCTTGGTAGATCCGGTAGGGGACGAGCAGTTCTTC

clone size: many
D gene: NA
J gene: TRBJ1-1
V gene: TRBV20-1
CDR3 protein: CSASVMMNTEAFF
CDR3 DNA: TGCAGTGCTAGTGTGATGATGAACACTGAAGCTTTCTTT

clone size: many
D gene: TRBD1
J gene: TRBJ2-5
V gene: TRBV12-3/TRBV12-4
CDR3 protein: CASSPSRGLETQYF
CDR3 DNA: TGTGCCAGCAGTCCAAGCAGGGGGCTAGAGACCCAGTACTTC

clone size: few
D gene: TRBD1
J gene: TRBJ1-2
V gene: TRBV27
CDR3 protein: CASSLGTGGSGYTF
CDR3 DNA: TGTGCCAGCAGTTTGGGGACAGGGGGCTCTGGCTACACCTTC

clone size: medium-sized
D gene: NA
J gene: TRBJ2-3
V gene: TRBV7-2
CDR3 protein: CASSQQGGGTDTQYF
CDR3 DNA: TGTGCCAGCAGTCAACAAGGGGGAGGCACAGATACGCAGTATTTT

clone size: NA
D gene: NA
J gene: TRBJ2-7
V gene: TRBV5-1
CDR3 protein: CASSFRGYEQYF
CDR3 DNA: TGCGCCAGCAGCTTCCGGGGGTACGAGCAGTACTTC

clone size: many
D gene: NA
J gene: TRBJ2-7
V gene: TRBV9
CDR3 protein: CASSVEARSYEQYF
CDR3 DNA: TGTGCCAGCAGCGTAGAAGCTAGGTCCTACGAGCAGTACTTC

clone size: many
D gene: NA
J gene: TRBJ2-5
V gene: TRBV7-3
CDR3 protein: CASSLGAKETQYF
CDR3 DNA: TGTGCCAGCAGCTTAGGGGCTAAAGAGACCCAGTACTTC

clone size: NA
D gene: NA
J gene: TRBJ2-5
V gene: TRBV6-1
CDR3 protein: CASSEVRKTQYF
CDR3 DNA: TGTGCCAGCAGTGAAGTGAGAAAGACCCAGTACTTC

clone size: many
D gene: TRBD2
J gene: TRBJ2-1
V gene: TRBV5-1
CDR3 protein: CASSLEKLAGSLNEQFF
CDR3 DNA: TGCGCCAGCAGCTTGGAAAAACTAGCGGGTTCGCTTAATGAGCAGTTCTTC

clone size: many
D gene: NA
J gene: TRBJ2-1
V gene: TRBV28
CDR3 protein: CASSLEGSGGGNEQFF
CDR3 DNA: TGTGCCAGCAGTTTAGAAGGCTCTGGGGGAGGCAATGAGCAGTTCTTC

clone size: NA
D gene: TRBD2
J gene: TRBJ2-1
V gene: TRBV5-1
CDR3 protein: CASSLLVAGSNEQFF
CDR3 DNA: TGCGCCAGCAGCTTGTTGGTAGCGGGGTCCAATGAGCAGTTCTTC

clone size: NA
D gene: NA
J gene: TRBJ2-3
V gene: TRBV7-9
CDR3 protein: CASSFAGGGPDTQYF
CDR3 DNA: TGTGCCAGCAGCTTCGCAGGGGGGGGCCCAGATACGCAGTATTTT

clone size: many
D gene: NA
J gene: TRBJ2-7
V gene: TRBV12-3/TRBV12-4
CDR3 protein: CASRDQTKSYEQYF
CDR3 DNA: TGTGCCAGCAGAGACCAGACCAAATCCTACGAGCAGTACTTC

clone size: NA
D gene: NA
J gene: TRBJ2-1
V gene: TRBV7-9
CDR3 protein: CASLPAKENNEQFF
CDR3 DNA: TGTGCCAGCCTACCGGCCAAGGAGAACAATGAGCAGTTCTTC

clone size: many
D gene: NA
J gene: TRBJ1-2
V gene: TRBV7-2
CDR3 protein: CASSSAGYYGYTF
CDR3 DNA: TGTGCCAGCAGCTCTGCGGGTTACTATGGCTACACCTTC